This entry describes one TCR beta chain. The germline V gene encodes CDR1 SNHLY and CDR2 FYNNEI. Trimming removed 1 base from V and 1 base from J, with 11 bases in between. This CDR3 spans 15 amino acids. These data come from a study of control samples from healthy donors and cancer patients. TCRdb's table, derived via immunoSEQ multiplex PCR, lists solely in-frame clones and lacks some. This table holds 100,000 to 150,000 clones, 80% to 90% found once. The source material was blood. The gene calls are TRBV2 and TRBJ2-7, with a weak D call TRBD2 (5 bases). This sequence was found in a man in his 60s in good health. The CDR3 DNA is TGTGCCAGCAGTGAAGTCGGGGATAGTTCCTACGAGCAGTACTTC. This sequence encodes CASSEVGDSSYEQYF.